This entry describes one TCR beta chain. Its antigen is unidentified. The data stem from a study of PD-L1 blockade in urothelial cancer. Turning to the study itself: T cell content in blood samples showed a median of 141,255. General observations from the study: Stronger expansion of tumor-associated clones in blood at 3 weeks distinguished durable-benefit patients.

Anywhere from 1 to 8 samples came from each patient, spanning pretreatment and on-treatment. Germline values: CDR1 LNHNV, CDR2 YYDKDF (reference sequence). The CDR3 contains 15 residues. V gave up 1 base and J gave up 10 bases; unmatched junction bases: 8. TCRdb's copy holds only in-frame clones and misses some; the assay was immunoSEQ multiplex PCR. The sample shows about 84,000 clones, about 80% of them seen only once. The starting material was PBMCs, obtained around atezolizumab (anti-PD-L1) treatment. This receptor was taken from a man in his 70s with urothelial cancer. The chain joins TRBV15 to TRBJ2-1; 9 bases are a match to TRBD2. CDR3 residues: CATSRVGGGAREQFF. CDR3 DNA sequence: TGTGCCACCAGCAGAGTTGGCGGGGGGGCCAGGGAGCAGTTCTTC.